This T cell receptor beta chain was profiled in a study of immune cell composition in non-small cell lung cancer. Across the study: Most cases were lung adenocarcinoma or squamous cell carcinoma.

Measured with immunoSEQ multiplex PCR; TCRdb has only the in-frame clones, and not every one. Here the sample spans 9,500 to 14,000 clones, roughly 60% being singletons. V shed 5 bases and J 2 bases; nucleotides not matched to a gene: 8. Germline assignment: CDR1 MNHEY and CDR2 SVGAGI. The CDR3 length is 15 residues. This chain joins TRBV6-5 and TRBJ2-5, with 7 bases identical to TRBD2. The sample consisted of lung tumor tissue. This receptor was identified in a human donor with non-small cell lung cancer. CDR3 sequence reads: CASSPTASGQETQYF. In DNA, the CDR3 is TGTGCCAGCAGTCCTACTGCTAGCGGTCAAGAGACCCAGTACTTC.